The 8 T cell receptor beta chains in this list originate from one sample, sequenced in a study of response to subunit inactivated influenza vaccine. TCRdb reprocessed the RT-PCR reads via MiXCR and lists one record per CDR3 protein. The sample lists about 570,000 distinct CDR3 sequences, about 11% occurring once. This sample also belongs to another study, concerning T cells expressing NK-cell markers. That paper adds: The TCR beta cDNA came from 5'RACE template switching with UMIs.

Sequences were derived from PBMCs from blood, sampled on the day of vaccination. The receptors come from a man in his fifties who received an inactivated influenza vaccine.

This chain uses TRBV18 with TRBJ1-3; the D gene is possibly TRBD1 (6 bases). V lost 0 bases and J lost 4, with 13 bases in between. This CDR3 region has 16 residues. Looked up from germline, CDR1 is KGHSH and CDR2 is LQKENI. CDR3 nucleotides: TGTGCCAGCTCACCACCGGGGGGCTCAAGAGGAAACACCATATATTTT. Protein product: CASSPPGGSRGNTIYF.

This rearrangement joins TRBV5-1 to TRBJ1-1; 9 positions agree with TRBD1. The germline gives CDR1 SGHRS, CDR2 YFSETQ. V lost 4 bases, J lost 4 bases, and 8 bases stayed unmatched. This CDR3 has 15 amino acids. CDR3 DNA: TGCGCCAGCAGCACCCAGACAGGGGGAAGCACTGAAGCTTTCTTT. Translating it yields CASSTQTGGSTEAFF.

This clonotype was observed a few times. This chain links TRBV7-6 with TRBJ2-1; 7 positions agree with TRBD2. The CDR3 has 14 residues. Germline V CDR1 and CDR2: SGHVS, FNYEAQ. V was clipped by 5 bases and J by 6 bases; unmatched bases: 7. CDR3 sequence: CASSRAGEINEQFF. CDR3 in DNA: TGTGCCAGCAGCCGGGCGGGGGAGATCAATGAGCAGTTCTTC.

This clonotype was picked up many times. This rearrangement joins TRBV5-1 to TRBJ2-3; D remains unclear. Germline CDR1 SGHRS, CDR2 YFSETQ. The ends were cut back, 0 bases at V and 2 bases at J, with 10 bases in the middle. The CDR3 sequence is 15 residues long. The CDR3 coding sequence is TGCGCCAGCAGCTTGGACGGCCAGACCACAGATACGCAGTATTTT. Encoded protein: CASSLDGQTTDTQYF.

The chain joins TRBV18 to TRBJ2-5, with D possibly TRBD1 on 5 matching bases. Per the germline V gene, CDR1 is KGHSH and CDR2 is LQKENI. The CDR3 extends over 16 amino acids. V shed 2 bases and J shed 0 bases, with 13 bases lying between them. The DNA for the CDR3 is TGTGCCAGCTCACCAGGCACAGGAGCTTACCAAGAGACCCAGTACTTC. Translating it yields CASSPGTGAYQETQYF.

This clonotype was counted a few times. The gene calls are TRBV9 and TRBJ2-3; D unclear. V gave up 2 bases and J gave up 1 base, with 11 bases separating them. The germline CDR1 and CDR2 sequences are SGDLS and YYNGEE. This CDR3 is 15 amino acids long. This chain's CDR3 is CASSVAGWGTDTQYF. CDR3 DNA sequence: TGTGCCAGCAGCGTTGCTGGGTGGGGCACAGATACGCAGTATTTT.

This clonotype came up a few times. The chain uses TRBV20-1 and TRBJ2-7; 7 nucleotides line up with TRBD2. CDR1 and CDR2 from the germline V gene are DFQATT and SNEGSKA (reference sequence). V lost 0 bases, J lost 5 bases, and 1 base stayed unmatched. The CDR3 extends over 12 amino acids. For the CDR3, the DNA is TGCAGTGCTAGAGAAAGCGGGAACGAGCAGTACTTC. Residues: CSARESGNEQYF.

The V and J genes are TRBV6-1 and TRBJ1-1; D is unresolved. V was clipped by 7 bases and J by 4 bases, with 10 bases between them. Germline CDR1 MNHNS, CDR2 SASEGT. The CDR3 sequence is 12 residues long. CDR3: CASNRRATEAFF. Written as DNA, the CDR3 is TGTGCCAGCAATCGTCGCGCCACTGAAGCTTTCTTT.